This is a list of T cell receptor beta chains from one sample in a study of OX40 agonist ivuxolimab in advanced cancers. Sequenced by immunoSEQ multiplex PCR; TCRdb stores in-frame clones only, minus some. The table lists approximately 70,000 clones, around four fifths of them singletons. Specimen: CD4+ or CD8+ T cells sorted from blood, collected in a trial of the OX40 agonist ivuxolimab. Receptors were obtained from an adult with an advanced solid tumor such as melanoma, head and neck, liver or kidney cancer. The CDR3 runs from the conserved cysteine through the conserved F or W. D genes are given only for firm matches. Rows may omit the clone size; those that give it use once, few, many or a size class.

J gene | D gene | clone size | V gene | CDR3 protein | CDR3 DNA
TRBJ2-1 | NA | NA | TRBV5-1 | CASSLSAMGPSYNEQFF | TGCGCCAGCAGCTTGTCCGCCATGGGGCCCTCCTACAATGAGCAGTTCTTC
TRBJ1-4 | NA | NA | TRBV7-6 | CASSRTEGEKLFF | TGTGCCAGCAGCCGGACAGAGGGGGAAAAACTGTTTTTT
TRBJ1-4 | TRBD1 | NA | TRBV30 | CAWTKGQGNEKLFF | TGTGCCTGGACCAAGGGACAGGGAAATGAAAAACTGTTTTTT
TRBJ1-6 | NA | few | TRBV5-1 | CASSLDDF | TGCGCCAGCAGCTTAGACGACTTT
TRBJ1-5 | NA | NA | TRBV19 | CASKSGRGRNQPQHF | TGTGCCAGTAAATCGGGCAGGGGACGCAATCAGCCCCAGCATTTT
TRBJ2-1 | NA | NA | TRBV11-2 | CASRTSSYNEQFF | TGTGCCAGCCGGACGAGCTCCTACAATGAGCAGTTCTTC
TRBJ2-2 | NA | NA | TRBV27 | CASKTGNTGELFF | TGTGCCAGCAAGACAGGGAACACCGGGGAGCTGTTTTTT
TRBJ2-3 | NA | NA | TRBV7-3 | CASSLASTDTQYF | TGTGCCAGCAGCTTGGCCAGCACAGATACGCAGTATTTT
TRBJ1-2 | NA | NA | TRBV2 | CASSAWGHNYGYTF | TGTGCCAGCAGTGCGTGGGGGCACAACTATGGCTACACCTTC
TRBJ2-6 | NA | NA | TRBV28 | CASSSPLGANVLTF | TGTGCCAGCAGTTCCCCCCTTGGGGCCAACGTCCTGACTTTC
TRBJ1-2 | NA | NA | TRBV27 | CASSLANTLSYGYTF | TGTGCCAGCAGTTTAGCTAACACCCTTTCCTATGGCTACACCTTC
TRBJ1-5 | NA | few | TRBV7-2 | CASSLRGNQPQHF | TGTGCCAGCAGCCTGAGAGGAAATCAGCCCCAGCATTTT
TRBJ2-2 | NA | NA | TRBV6-6 | CASSYTNTGELFF | TGTGCCAGCAGTTACACTAACACCGGGGAGCTGTTTTTT
TRBJ2-7 | TRBD2 | NA | TRBV27 | CATREGSGNEQYF | TGTGCCACCAGGGAGGGGAGTGGAAACGAGCAGTACTTC
TRBJ1-2 | NA | NA | TRBV27 | CASSLSGRRGPNYGYTF | TGTGCCAGCAGTTTATCTGGCAGGAGGGGTCCGAACTATGGCTACACCTTC
TRBJ2-2 | TRBD1 | few | TRBV18 | CASAGDRNTGELFF | TGTGCCAGCGCCGGGGACAGGAACACCGGGGAGCTGTTTTTT
TRBJ2-2 | TRBD1 | NA | TRBV6-4 | CASRRDRGQAGELFF | TGTGCCAGCAGGCGGGACAGGGGGCAGGCCGGGGAGCTGTTTTTT
TRBJ1-2 | NA | once | TRBV6-5 | CASSSGGFLGGYTF | TGTGCCAGCAGTTCGGGGGGTTTCCTCGGCGGCTACACCTTC
TRBJ1-1 | NA | NA | TRBV28 | CASRRNRVGNTEAFF | TGTGCCAGCAGGAGAAACAGGGTAGGGAACACTGAAGCTTTCTTT
TRBJ2-7 | TRBD1 | NA | TRBV5-1 | CASSRTGGLYEQYF | TGCGCCAGCAGCAGGACAGGGGGATTATACGAGCAGTACTTC
TRBJ1-5 | NA | NA | TRBV19 | CASSIPSLGAGQPQHF | TGTGCCAGTAGTATCCCCTCTTTGGGGGCAGGGCAGCCCCAGCATTTT
TRBJ2-6 | NA | NA | TRBV6-5 | CASSQSYSGANVLTF | TGTGCCAGCAGCCAGAGCTACTCTGGGGCCAACGTCCTGACTTTC
TRBJ1-5 | NA | NA | TRBV19 | CASRDNPFQPQHF | TGTGCCAGTCGGGACAACCCCTTCCAGCCCCAGCATTTT
TRBJ2-5 | NA | NA | TRBV25-1 | CASSPEGLGRETQYF | TGTGCCAGCAGTCCGGAGGGCCTGGGGCGAGAGACCCAGTACTTC
TRBJ2-5 | TRBD2 | NA | TRBV4-1 | CASSQELAGDGETQYF | TGCGCCAGCAGCCAAGAACTAGCGGGGGATGGGGAGACCCAGTACTTC
TRBJ2-1 | NA | few | TRBV4-1 | CASSQTPGLEQFF | TGCGCCAGCAGCCAAACACCGGGACTTGAGCAGTTCTTC
TRBJ2-1 | NA | NA | TRBV19 | CASGYKTSYNEQFF | TGTGCCAGTGGATACAAAACCTCCTACAATGAGCAGTTCTTC
TRBJ2-7 | NA | NA | TRBV6-1 | CASSESFMEQYF | TGTGCCAGCAGTGAATCATTCATGGAGCAGTACTTC
TRBJ2-3 | NA | NA | TRBV5-8 | CASSFSAGFSGDTQYF | TGTGCCAGCAGCTTTAGTGCCGGGTTTAGTGGAGATACGCAGTATTTT
TRBJ1-3 | NA | NA | TRBV5-4 | CASSLGGASGNTIYF | TGTGCCAGCAGCTTGGGTGGAGCCTCTGGAAACACCATATATTTT
TRBJ1-2 | NA | NA | TRBV6-1 | CASSDPGQSFLSYGYTF | TGTGCCAGCAGTGACCCTGGACAATCTTTTTTGAGCTATGGCTACACCTTC
TRBJ2-2 | NA | once | TRBV9 | CASTPRGAGNTGELFF | TGTGCCAGCACCCCACGGGGGGCAGGGAACACCGGGGAGCTGTTTTTT
TRBJ2-1 | NA | NA | TRBV7-2 | CASSLRGGRADLNEQFF | TGTGCCAGCAGCTTACGTGGGGGGCGGGCGGATCTTAATGAGCAGTTCTTC
TRBJ1-2 | NA | NA | TRBV6-6 | CASSYSIGYTF | TGTGCCAGCAGTTACTCGATTGGCTACACCTTC
TRBJ2-1 | TRBD2 | NA | TRBV7-2 | CASSPGTSGYNEQFF | TGTGCCAGCAGCCCCGGGACTAGCGGGTACAATGAGCAGTTCTTC
TRBJ2-1 | NA | NA | TRBV11-3 | CASSLGTDGQFF | TGTGCCAGCAGCCTTGGGACTGATGGTCAGTTCTTC
TRBJ1-2 | NA | few | TRBV28 | CASSFQDWGGHGYTF | TGTGCCAGCAGTTTCCAGGATTGGGGCGGCCATGGCTACACCTTC
TRBJ1-1 | NA | NA | TRBV6-1 | CASILRGVEAFF | TGTGCCAGCATCCTTAGGGGGGTTGAAGCTTTCTTT
TRBJ2-3 | TRBD2 | NA | TRBV4-1 | CASSSEREGVYTQYF | TGCGCCAGCAGCTCGGAGCGGGAGGGCGTTTATACGCAGTATTTT
TRBJ2-1 | NA | NA | TRBV18 | CASSAQGRDEQFF | TGTGCCAGCTCAGCACAGGGGAGGGATGAGCAGTTCTTC
TRBJ1-1 | NA | NA | TRBV5-1 | CASSLEGLATSWTEAFF | TGCGCCAGCAGCTTGGAAGGGTTGGCGACGTCCTGGACTGAAGCTTTCTTT
TRBJ1-2 | NA | NA | TRBV28 | CASSPGTPLARYGYTF | TGTGCCAGCAGTCCAGGGACTCCGTTGGCCCGTTATGGCTACACCTTC
TRBJ1-6 | TRBD1 | once | TRBV6-6 | CASSYGTDYNSPLHF | TGTGCCAGCAGTTACGGGACAGATTATAATTCACCCCTCCACTTT
TRBJ2-1 | TRBD2 | once | TRBV11-3 | CASSLKGRADNEQFF | TGTGCCAGCAGCTTAAAAGGGAGGGCGGACAATGAGCAGTTCTTC